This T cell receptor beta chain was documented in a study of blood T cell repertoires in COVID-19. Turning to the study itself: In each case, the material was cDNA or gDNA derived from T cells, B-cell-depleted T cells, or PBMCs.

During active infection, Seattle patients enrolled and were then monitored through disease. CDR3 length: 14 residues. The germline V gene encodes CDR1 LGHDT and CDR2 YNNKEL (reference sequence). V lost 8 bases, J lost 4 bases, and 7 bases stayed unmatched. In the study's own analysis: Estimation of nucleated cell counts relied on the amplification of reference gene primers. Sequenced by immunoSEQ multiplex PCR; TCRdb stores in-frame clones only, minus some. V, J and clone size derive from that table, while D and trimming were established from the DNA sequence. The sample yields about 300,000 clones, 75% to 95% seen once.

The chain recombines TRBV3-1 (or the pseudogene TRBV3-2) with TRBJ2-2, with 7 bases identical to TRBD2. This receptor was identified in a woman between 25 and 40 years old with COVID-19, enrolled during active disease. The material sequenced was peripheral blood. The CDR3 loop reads CASPGGRFTGELFF. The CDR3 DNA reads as TGTGCCAGCCCGGGGGGTCGATTCACCGGGGAGCTGTTTTTT.